The entry below gives a single TCR beta chain sequence along with its context. The target of this receptor is not known. Per-base qualities were not stored, and no clone one base away is much larger. The sample carries other DNA sequences with the same CDR3. The immunoSEQ Assay, a bias-controlled multiplex PCR, was used to amplify TCRbeta CDR3 regions from genomic DNA. As for how the authors treated the data: Nucleated cell counts per sample were estimated from amplification of reference gene primers within the assay. Sequence reads were collapsed and filtered to measure the absolute abundance of every unique TCRbeta CDR3 rearrangement. For each sample, productive Simpson clonality was calculated by taking the square root of Simpson's diversity index across productive rearrangements. Sourced from immuneACCESS, this table was stored by TCRdb with only in-frame sequences that have V and J called. A share of the clones is absent; for the studies checked, an unresolved V gene accounts for under half, and the remainder has no known explanation. V and J calls plus clone size are reproduced from that table; the DNA served to infer D and trimming. In this sample the table shows roughly 59,000 clones, 65% to 85% of which occur a single time. The leading ten clones occupy around 6% of the sample.

This sample was taken from a study of blood T cell repertoires in COVID-19 (TCRdb year 2020). Concerning the study at large: Collaborator samples came from the United States, Italy and Spain and covered acute and convalescent phases of COVID-19. The material from the prospective study consisted of cDNA or gDNA derived from T cells, B-cell-depleted T cells, or PBMCs. HLA class I and class II types, where available, came from metadata supplied by the sample provider rather than from assay-based typing. The dataset comprised deeply sampled blood TCRbeta repertoires from subjects exposed to, actively infected with, or recovered from COVID-19. The sample metadata nearly always contained a de-identified subject ID, COVID-19 status, age in years and sex. Samples came from the ongoing ImmuneRACE study (first 160 participants) plus 1,254 subjects from 6 global collaborators. The repertoires were made available in a free public database intended to serve as a resource for research on the immune response to SARS-CoV-2.

The paper as a whole reports these results and caveats: The quantity of clinical and demographic metadata differed by source and by participant and was supplied without curation.

V has 0 bases trimmed and J has 5 bases trimmed; junction bases matching no gene number 4. From its cysteine to its phenylalanine, the CDR3 spans 14 amino acids. The retained sequence is limited to the CDR3, 42 bases, with the frame set at the first base. The germline V gene yields SGHRS for CDR1 and YFSETQ for CDR2. Each collaborating institution followed its own protocols to collect whole blood in K2EDTA tubes. For TCRbeta analysis, collaborators shipped samples in one of three forms: frozen whole blood, isolated PBMCs, or DNA extracted from either of those sample types. The V and J segments used are TRBV5-1 and TRBJ1-1; 7 central bases correspond to TRBD1. The sample comprised peripheral blood. The TCR comes from a woman aged 50 to 65 with active or convalescent COVID-19. At the DNA level, the sequence is TGCGCCAGCAGCTTGGGGTCAGGGGGGACTGAAGCTTTCTTT. It encodes CASSLGSGGTEAFF. The full variable domain, with segments outside the CDR3 supplied by the reference TRBV5-1 and TRBJ1-1 proteins, appears as KAGVTQTPRYLIKTRGQQVTLSCSPISGHRSVSWYQQTPGQGLQFLFEYFSETQRNKGNFPGRFSGRQFSNSRSEMNVSTLELGDSALYLCASSLGSGGTEAFFGQGTRLTVV.